This entry describes one T cell receptor beta chain. Germline-derived CDR1 and CDR2 are SGHAT and FQNNGV. The length of the CDR3 is 15 residues. V was cut by 1 base and J by 6 bases, with 15 bases left in between. This entry comes from a study of blood T cell repertoires in COVID-19. About the study: Whether acute or convalescent, the COVID-19 samples came from the United States, Italy and Spain. Sample material is recorded as cDNA or gDNA derived from T cells, B-cell-depleted T cells, or PBMCs.

Study processing details: By means of reference gene primer amplification, nucleated cell counts were estimated. The protocol was immunoSEQ multiplex PCR, while the TCRdb copy is restricted to in-frame clones and leaves out a portion. From that table come the V and J calls and clone size; the DNA was used to work out D and trimming. The table includes about 260,000 clones, less than 90% detected once. This chain links TRBV11-2 with TRBJ1-2, with TRBD1 as a possible D gene (6 bases). This receptor was taken from a man aged 60-69 years with acute or convalescent COVID-19. The specimen was peripheral blood. The CDR3 region is CASSLVFRGRDGYTF. CDR3 nucleotide sequence: TGTGCCAGCAGCTTAGTATTCAGGGGAAGGGATGGCTACACCTTC.